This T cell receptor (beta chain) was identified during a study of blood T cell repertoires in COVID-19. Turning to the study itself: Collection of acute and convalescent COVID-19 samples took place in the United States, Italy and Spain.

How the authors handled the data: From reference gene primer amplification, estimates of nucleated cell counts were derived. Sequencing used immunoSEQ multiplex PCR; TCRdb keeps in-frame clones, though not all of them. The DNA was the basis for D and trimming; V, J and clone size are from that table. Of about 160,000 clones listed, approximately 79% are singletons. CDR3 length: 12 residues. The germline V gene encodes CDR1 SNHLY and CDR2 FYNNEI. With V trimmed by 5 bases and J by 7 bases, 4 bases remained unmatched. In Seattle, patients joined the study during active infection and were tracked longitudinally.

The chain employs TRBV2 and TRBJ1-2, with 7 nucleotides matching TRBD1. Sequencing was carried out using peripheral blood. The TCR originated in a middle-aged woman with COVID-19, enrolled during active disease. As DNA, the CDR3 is TGTGCCAGCAGTCAACAGGGGTTTGGCTACACCTTC. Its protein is CASSQQGFGYTF.